These T cell receptor beta chains were read from a single sample in a study of regulatory T cells in long-lasting Graves disease. TCRdb re-called the multiplex PCR reads through MiXCR, storing one row per CDR3 protein. The table has about 430,000 distinct CDR3 sequences, roughly a fifth seen once. The sequencing used peripheral blood mononuclear cells (PBMCs), collected when the disease was refractory, from a patient treated with antithyroid drugs. Receptors were obtained from a female donor with Graves disease. CDR3s include the opening cysteine and the closing phenylalanine or tryptophan.

v_gene | CDR3aa
TRBV5-1 | CASSRGDSPTKNIQYF
TRBV20-1 | CSAPGRQGSVQYF
TRBV30 | CAWGGQSGANVLTF
TRBV6-1 | CASSDRDHGYTF
TRBV2 | CASSGDRVYEQFF
TRBV3-1 | CASSRSLAGGTYEQYF
TRBV20-1 | CSANVRQGQTEAFF
TRBV20-1 | CSARDLPGGETQYF
TRBV19 | CASSPTTDRGSHYEQYF
TRBV12-3/TRBV12-4 | CASSLGTDSYNEQFF
TRBV25-1 | CASKGLAHNEQFF
TRBV6-2/TRBV6-3 | CASSYSRLARTYEQYF
TRBV30 | CAWSVGQSYEQYF
TRBV6-1 | CASRSDRSSYNEQFF
TRBV6-1 | CASSGGNLNTEAFF
TRBV20-1 | CSARGEAAWHEQYF
TRBV15 | CATREGTGTYEKLFF
TRBV27 | CASSPGTTNQPQHF
TRBV3-1 | CASSPYQGQGNEKLFF
TRBV6-5 | CASSYQGGGTTEAFF
TRBV29-1 | CSGRANTGELFF
TRBV24-1 | CATSDAGTGKNIQYF
TRBV20-1 | CSARSTGGDEQYF
TRBV28 | CASSLKLTGEDEQYF
TRBV7-2 | CASSFFFGEAFF
TRBV7-6 | CASSVQGWETQYF
TRBV7-2 | CASSLTWEAGELFF
TRBV10-3 | CAISVLKSRGGTEAFF
TRBV3-1 | CASRDGRNTGELFF
TRBV7-3 | CASSLTGTGVDEQYF
TRBV20-1 | CSASSIAKNIQYF
TRBV28 | CASSLWGQGYEQYF
TRBV3-1 | CASSQEPGLWTGTGKGYTF
TRBV4-1 | CASSQTNLNTEAFF
TRBV20-1 | CSARDHTGLAGGGEQYF
TRBV27 | CASSLPGVSMNEQYF
TRBV11-1 | CASSFKGPYEQYF
TRBV6-1 | CASSHRGYSTEAFF
TRBV7-2 | CASSYGTGNEQYF
TRBV2 | CASSESASGRASTVGTQYF
TRBV11-2 | CASSQGRIAGGRQETQYF
TRBV6-1 | CASLSWAGEQYF
TRBV20-1 | CSASWVAANYEQYF
TRBV19 | CASSSPDRAGKNIQYF
TRBV7-2 | CASSQASPGELFF
TRBV2 | CASSNRIMNTEAFF
TRBV5-1 | CASSSSGTGATGELFF
TRBV10-3 | CATTTGTGASPLHF
TRBV5-1 | CASSLDGGATEAFF